These 13 T cell receptor beta chains originate from one sample sequenced in a study of technical replicates of blood from several donors. TCRdb's table, derived via immunoSEQ multiplex PCR, lists solely in-frame clones and lacks some. The table includes 74,000 or so clones, 92% detected once. Sequences were obtained from T cells isolated from PBMCs. These receptor sequences come from a human donor in good health.

The genes are TRBV7-9 and TRBJ1-3; 8 bases are shared with TRBD1. The CDR3 spans 16 residues. Per the germline V gene, CDR1 is SEHNR and CDR2 is FQNEAQ (reference sequence). Trimming at V came to 5 bases and at J to 3 bases, leaving 9 bases not matched to a gene. CDR3 sequence: CASSRGTGFFGNTIYF. The CDR3 region has the DNA TGTGCCAGCAGCCGCGGGACAGGATTTTTTGGAAACACCATATATTTT.

This chain joins TRBV18 and TRBJ2-1; 8 bases are a match to TRBD1. CDR1 is KGHSH and CDR2 is LQKENI in the germline V gene. The CDR3 spans 13 residues. V gave up 3 bases and J gave up 8 bases; unmatched junction bases: 3. CDR3 sequence: CASSPGQGYEQFF. The CDR3 bases are TGTGCCAGCTCACCTGGACAGGGCTATGAGCAGTTCTTC.

This clone was seen a single time. This chain joins TRBV5-5 and TRBJ2-2; D is possibly TRBD1 (5 bases). This CDR3 is 20 amino acids long. CDR1 and CDR2 from the germline V gene are SGHKS and YYEKEE (reference sequence). V gave up 0 bases and J gave up 4 bases, with 25 bases separating them. As DNA, the CDR3 is TGTGCCAGCAGCTTGGGCGAAGGGGAACGTTTTTGGTTCGTCACCGGGGAGCTGTTTTTT. It yields the protein CASSLGEGERFWFVTGELFF.

The chain combines TRBV19 with TRBJ1-4; no definite D call. Trimming removed 5 bases from V and 4 bases from J, with 14 bases in between. There are 15 residues in the CDR3. Germline V gene lookup returns CDR1 LNHDA and CDR2 SQIVND (reference sequence). CDR3 sequence reads: CASSDRSDFNEKLFF. The DNA for the CDR3 is TGTGCCAGTAGTGATCGGAGTGACTTTAATGAAAAACTGTTTTTT.

The chain carries TRBV11-3 and TRBJ2-5; D might be TRBD1 (5 bases). The CDR3 spans 16 residues. Germline V gene sequence: CDR1 SGHNT, CDR2 YENEEA. V gave up 1 base and J gave up 5 bases, with 17 bases separating them. The CDR3 coding sequence is TGTGCCAGCAGCTTAGGGGTCGGACAAATATATGAGACCCAGTACTTC. Translating gives CASSLGVGQIYETQYF.

This clone was recorded once. The gene calls are TRBV6-4 and TRBJ2-5; 8 bases align to TRBD2. The CDR3 has 15 amino acids. Trimming took 0 bases from V and 4 from J; bases not matched to a gene: 4. The V gene's germline CDR1 is MRHNA and CDR2 SNTAGT. The CDR3: CASSDSLREGETQYF. CDR3 bases: TGTGCCAGCAGTGACTCTCTCCGGGAGGGAGAGACCCAGTACTTC.

The chain recombines TRBV29-1 with TRBJ2-1, with 7 positions matching TRBD2. This CDR3 has 15 amino acids. Germline V gene sequence: CDR1 SQVTM, CDR2 ANQGSEA. Germline trimming cut 1 base from V and 4 bases from J; bases unmatched to any gene: 7. The CDR3, as DNA: TGCAGCGTTGAAGGGGCTAGCGGAGAGTACAATGAGCAGTTCTTC. It specifies CSVEGASGEYNEQFF.

This chain's CDR3 is CASSQVTSPGDYEQYF. CDR3 nucleotide sequence: TGCGCCAGCAGCCAAGTTACAAGTCCAGGGGACTACGAGCAGTACTTC. The chain combines TRBV4-1 with TRBJ2-7; perhaps TRBD1 as D (6 bases). The germline V and J ends were trimmed by 1 base and 3 bases, with 16 bases remaining between them. Germline V lookup: CDR1 MGHRA, CDR2 YSYEKL. CDR3 length: 16 amino acids.

The V and J genes are TRBV6-1 and TRBJ1-1; TRBD1 is a possible D gene (5 bases). Germline V lookup: CDR1 MNHNS, CDR2 SASEGT. The CDR3 extends over 18 amino acids. Trimming took off 2 bases at V and 0 bases at J, with 19 bases between the two ends. CDR3 DNA: TGTGCCAGCAGTGAAAATATGGCACTCGACAGAATGAACACTGAAGCTTTCTTT. It yields the protein CASSENMALDRMNTEAFF.

The chain uses TRBV19 and TRBJ1-1; 11 bases match TRBD1. V lost 5 bases to trimming and J lost 0 bases; unmatched junction nucleotides: 5. CDR1 and CDR2 from the germline V gene are LNHDA and SQIVND (reference sequence). The CDR3 runs 16 residues. The CDR3 DNA reads TGTGCCAGTAGTCTTGGGACAGGGGGAGTGAACACTGAAGCTTTCTTT. It yields the protein CASSLGTGGVNTEAFF.

The chain is built from TRBV7-3 and TRBJ2-1; TRBD2 aligns across 8 bases. This CDR3 is built from 14 residues. V shed 1 base, J shed 12 bases, and the junction held 8 bases outside the gene matches. CDR1 and CDR2 (germline): SGHTA, FQGTGA. The CDR3 sequence is CASSLNGRAGGQFF. In nucleotides, the CDR3 is TGTGCCAGCAGCTTAAATGGTCGTGCGGGAGGGCAGTTCTTC.

This sequence joins TRBV6-1 and TRBJ1-2; 12 bases match TRBD1. CDR3 length equals 17 residues. J lost 9 bases, V lost 0 bases, and 11 bases had no gene match. From germline, CDR1 is MNHNS and CDR2 SASEGT. CDR3 in DNA: TGTGCCAGCAGTGAAGCGCTTAGTGCGGGACAGGGGGCCAGCTACACCTTC. As protein: CASSEALSAGQGASYTF.

The genes are TRBV7-8 and TRBJ2-7, with TRBD2 identical over 7 bases. V was clipped by 5 bases and J by 3 bases; unmatched bases: 13. Germline CDR1 is SGHVS and CDR2 is FQNEAQ. The CDR3 is 16 residues long. The CDR3 DNA sequence: TGTGCCAGCAGCCCTACGTTTGGAGCGGGAAGCTACGAGCAGTACTTC. It specifies CASSPTFGAGSYEQYF.